This T cell receptor beta chain was captured in a study of a mutant IDH1 vaccine in newly diagnosed glioma. About the research overall: Patients arrived already treated with radiotherapy, temozolomide, or both, most having had both.

As for time point: baseline, week 1 (first vaccination visit). As to treatment: pre-vaccination baseline after standard-of-care therapy. The assay was immunoSEQ multiplex PCR, and TCRdb's table has in-frame clones only and misses some. This sample has tens of thousands of clones; almost 85% occur once, and the top ten carry roughly a fifth. The germline CDR1 and CDR2 sequences are GTSNPN and SVGIG (reference sequence). V lost 1 base and J 2 bases, leaving 9 bases between the germline ends. This CDR3 is 13 amino acids long. The origin of this receptor is a man aged 25 to 45 with glioma. This chain joins TRBV30 and TRBJ2-7, with D unclear. Source: PBMCs, taken from a glioma patient treated with radiotherapy, temozolomide or both. Here the CDR3 DNA reads TGTGCCTGGAGTGGAGTAGCTCCCTACGAGCAGTACTTC. Protein product: CAWSGVAPYEQYF.